The 20 T cell receptor beta chains listed next were all sequenced from one sample in a study of post-analysis software for immune sequencing data. Findings of the study overall: Controls had lower frequencies than patients of five or six TRBV segments, which included TRBV5-6, TRBV5-1 and TRBV20-1.

Presence of unique molecular identifiers characterized the TCR beta cDNA libraries. MiXCR, applied by TCRdb to the PCR reads, yields one record per CDR3 protein. There are approximately 460,000 distinct CDR3 sequences in the sample; less than 45% occur only once, and over 10% lies in the top ten. Their antigens remain unidentified. Sample: blood. Receptor source: a girl between 10 and 17 years old with multiple sclerosis.

In this sample, this clonotype turned up a few times. The chain joins TRBV7-2 to TRBJ2-3, with TRBD2 identical over 9 bases. Germline-derived CDR1 and CDR2 are SGHTA and FQGNSA. With 0 bases clipped from V and 4 bases from J, the junction kept 2 bases outside the gene matches. The CDR3 runs to 15 residues. As DNA, the CDR3 is TGTGCCAGCAGCTTAGCCGGGACTAGCCCAGATACGCAGTATTTT. This gives the protein CASSLAGTSPDTQYF.

The rearrangement uses TRBV20-1 and TRBJ2-7; D may match TRBD1 or TRBD2 (5 bases each). CDR3 size: 12 residues. Germline V gives CDR1 DFQATT, CDR2 SNEGSKA (reference sequence). The V and J ends lost 5 bases and 2 bases respectively, with 10 bases between them. DNA for the CDR3: TGCAGTGCTGGCCGGGGCCCCTACGAGCAGTACTTC. It yields the protein CSAGRGPYEQYF.

V and J are TRBV7-2 and TRBJ2-1, with D perhaps TRBD2 (6 bases). Trimming took 1 base from V and 4 from J, leaving 8 bases between them. The length of the CDR3 is 14 residues. The germline gives CDR1 SGHTA, CDR2 FQGNSA. In DNA form, the CDR3 reads TGTGCCAGCAGCTTAGACGGACTATACAATGAGCAGTTCTTC. This encodes CASSLDGLYNEQFF. Full variable domain (missing parts from reference TRBV7-2 and TRBJ2-1): GAGVSQSPSNKVTEKGKDVELRCDPISGHTALYWYRQSLGQGLEFLIYFQGNSAPDKSGLPSDRFSAERTGGSVSTLTIQRTQQEDSAVYLCASSLDGLYNEQFFGPGTRLTVL.

In this sample, this clonotype turned up a few times. At one end, the junction sequence differs from germline, possibly due to a read error. The V call is TRBV7-7, the J call TRBJ2-7; perhaps TRBD1 as D (6 bases). In germline, CDR1 is SSHAT, CDR2 FNYEAQ (reference sequence). The CDR3 length is 13 residues. For the CDR3, the DNA is TGTGCTAGCAGCTCCAACAGGGACTACGAGCAGTACTTC. Translation: CASSSNRDYEQYF.

The chain couples TRBV20-1 to TRBJ1-1; 8 positions agree with TRBD1. Trimming removed 5 bases from V and 1 base from J; junction bases left unmatched: 3. CDR1 and CDR2 from the germline V gene are DFQATT and SNEGSKA (reference sequence). This CDR3 has 13 residues. The CDR3 DNA sequence: TGCAGTGCTCCCGGGACAGGGAACACTGAAGCTTTCTTT. Protein: CSAPGTGNTEAFF.

There are a few counts of this clonotype. The rearrangement uses TRBV6-1 and TRBJ2-1; 7 nucleotides agree with TRBD2. Germline V gene data show CDR1 as MNHNS and CDR2 as SASEGT. V was pared by 7 bases and J by 8 bases, with 8 bases of the junction left unmatched. CDR3 length: 13 residues. The CDR3 loop reads CASTTGEGYEQFF. The CDR3 bases are TGTGCCAGCACCACTGGGGAGGGGTATGAGCAGTTCTTC.

In its sample, this clonotype was seen a few times. This chain connects TRBV6-1 to TRBJ1-1; D gene uncertain. V lost 5 bases and J lost 5, with 15 bases in between. Germline V gene lookup returns CDR1 MNHNS and CDR2 SASEGT. This CDR3 contains 14 residues. The CDR3: CASSLFSSPTEAFF. The CDR3 coding sequence is TGTGCCAGCAGTCTTTTCAGTTCCCCAACTGAAGCTTTCTTT.

The sample holds a few counts of this clonotype. The V call is TRBV7-9, the J call TRBJ2-7, with a possible D match to TRBD1 (6 bases). Per germline, CDR1 SEHNR and CDR2 FQNEAQ (reference sequence). This CDR3 comprises 14 residues. Trimming removed 6 bases at V and 2 bases at J, with 14 bases between. As DNA, the CDR3 is TGTGCCAGCAGACCCCGGGACACCCCCTACGAGCAGTACTTC. Its protein is CASRPRDTPYEQYF.

This clonotype turned up a few times. This sequence joins TRBV12-3 or TRBV12-4 and TRBJ1-2, with D maybe TRBD1 (5 bases). Trimming cost V 5 bases and J 5 bases, with 9 bases left between them. The CDR3 runs 12 residues. CDR3 DNA sequence: TGTGCCAGCAGTCTAAGACAGTATGGCTACACCTTC. Protein sequence: CASSLRQYGYTF.

This clonotype was seen only once. The chain carries TRBV6-6 and TRBJ1-5; D call uncertain. The ends were cut back, 5 bases at V and 1 base at J, with 12 bases in the middle. The CDR3 is 15 amino acids. Germline V lookup: CDR1 MNHNY, CDR2 SVGAGI (reference sequence). The CDR3 DNA reads TGTGCCAGCAGTCCCGACCGGTGGAGCAATCAGCCCCAGCATTTT. Its translation is CASSPDRWSNQPQHF.

The chain uses TRBV7-9 and TRBJ2-7; D is perhaps TRBD1 (5 bases). The germline V and J ends were trimmed by 2 bases and 0 bases, with 17 bases remaining between them. Germline-derived CDR1 and CDR2 are SEHNR and FQNEAQ (reference sequence). This CDR3 is built from 17 residues. Written as DNA, the CDR3 is TGTGCCAGCAGCTTATCCCAGGGAAGAATAAGCTCCTACGAGCAGTACTTC. The encoded protein is CASSLSQGRISSYEQYF.

J is TRBJ2-7 and V is TRBV20-1; TRBD2 matches at 7 bases. Losses at the gene ends were 3 bases for V and 2 bases for J; bases not matched to a gene: 10. The CDR3 is 15 residues long. Germline assignment: CDR1 DFQATT and CDR2 SNEGSKA (reference sequence). Here the CDR3 reads CSASRNSRGTYEQYF. CDR3 bases: TGCAGTGCTAGTCGTAATTCGCGGGGGACCTACGAGCAGTACTTC.

Of note for this clonotype: At one boundary the junction diverges from the germline segment, which might be a read error. This chain uses TRBV12-3 or TRBV12-4 with TRBJ2-1, with D perhaps TRBD2 (6 bases). This CDR3 contains 16 residues. In DNA form, the CDR3 reads TGTGCCAGCAGTGCGCCCCGGGACTCATCCTACAATGAGCAGTGCTTC. Translation gives CASSAPRDSSYNEQCF.

The rearrangement uses TRBV5-1 and TRBJ2-7; 8 nucleotides line up with TRBD2. The J segment lost 4 bases and the V segment lost 4 bases, leaving 13 bases of the junction unmatched. The CDR3 is 16 amino acids. CDR1 is SGHRS and CDR2 is YFSETQ in the germline V gene. The DNA for the CDR3 is TGCGCCAGCAGCCCCCGAGGGAGCGGGAGCTCATACGAGCAGTACTTC. Translated, it gives CASSPRGSGSSYEQYF.

The chain carries TRBV20-1 and TRBJ2-5; TRBD2 agrees at 13 bases. The closer fit of TRBJ2-7 to the DNA end suggests the J call may be wrong. This CDR3 has 15 amino acids. Germline CDR1 reads DFQATT; CDR2 reads SNEGSKA (reference sequence). This CDR3 is CSASPLAGGPNEQYF. In nucleotides, the CDR3 is TGCAGTGCTAGCCCACTAGCGGGAGGGCCCAACGAGCAGTACTTC.

The rearrangement links TRBV7-9 to TRBJ1-1; D is ambiguous. This CDR3 is built from 15 residues. CDR1 and CDR2 from the germline V gene are SEHNR and FQNEAQ (reference sequence). Deletions cut 7 bases from V and 2 bases from J, with 17 bases between. The CDR3 bases are TGTGCCAGCATCCACCTGCGGATGGGTAACACTGAAGCTTTCTTT. Translated: CASIHLRMGNTEAFF.

The CDR3 protein is CASSRDRAWETQYF. The DNA for the CDR3 is TGCGCCAGCAGCCGCGACAGGGCCTGGGAGACCCAGTACTTC. The chain combines TRBV5-1 with TRBJ2-5; 7 nucleotides align to TRBD1. The CDR3 runs 14 residues. From germline, CDR1 is SGHRS and CDR2 YFSETQ. V shed 4 bases and J 5 bases; nucleotides not matched to a gene: 8.

The chain has TRBV12-3 or TRBV12-4 and TRBJ1-5; the match to TRBD1 covers 8 bases. The V segment lost 5 bases and the J segment 3 bases; nucleotides outside the gene matches: 6. CDR3 length: 15 residues. Written as DNA, the CDR3 is TGTGCCAGCAGTGTCCAGGGGGCTATCAATCAGCCCCAGCATTTT. Residues: CASSVQGAINQPQHF.

This clonotype has just a few counts. The chain uses TRBV11-2 and TRBJ2-3; 7 bases map to TRBD2. J was trimmed by 0 bases and V by 1 base; bases with no gene match: 10. The CDR3 is made up of 18 amino acids. The V gene's germline CDR1 is SGHAT and CDR2 FQNNGV. This CDR3 is CASSLASGGSASTDTQYF. The CDR3, as DNA: TGTGCCAGCAGCTTAGCTAGCGGAGGGTCGGCTAGCACAGATACGCAGTATTTT.

The chain employs TRBV4-3 and TRBJ2-1; TRBD2 is a possible D gene (5 bases). Germline V gene data show CDR1 as LGHNA and CDR2 as YSLEER. V was trimmed by 1 base and J by 5 bases, leaving 9 bases between them. There are 14 residues in the CDR3. This CDR3 reads CASSQGRLDNEQFF. The CDR3 DNA is TGCGCCAGCAGCCAAGGGAGGTTAGACAATGAGCAGTTCTTC.